This T cell receptor (beta chain) was sequenced in a study of blood T cells in healthy people across ages. Overall study results and limits: Donor CMV status was unknown, possibly confounding expanded clonotype changes.

Primed by a sample-barcoded 5' primer and a J-beta primer mix, a second PCR proceeded for about 6 to 12 cycles. Using its own MiXCR run on the 5' RACE reads, TCRdb lists one record per CDR3 protein. Among 550,000 to 750,000 distinct CDR3 sequences listed, more than 20% were seen once. A remark on this clonotype: The antigen is undetermined.

The sequencing sample was made of blood. This TCR came from a man in his 70s in good health.

CDR3 region: CASRQGLAGSFEQFF. CDR3 nucleotide sequence: TGCGCCAGCAGACAGGGACTAGCGGGAAGCTTTGAGCAGTTCTTC. The chain carries TRBV5-1 and TRBJ2-1, with TRBD2 identical over 13 bases. J was trimmed by 9 bases and V by 5 bases; bases with no gene match: 8. The CDR3 has 15 residues. CDR1 is SGHRS and CDR2 is YFSETQ in the germline V gene.